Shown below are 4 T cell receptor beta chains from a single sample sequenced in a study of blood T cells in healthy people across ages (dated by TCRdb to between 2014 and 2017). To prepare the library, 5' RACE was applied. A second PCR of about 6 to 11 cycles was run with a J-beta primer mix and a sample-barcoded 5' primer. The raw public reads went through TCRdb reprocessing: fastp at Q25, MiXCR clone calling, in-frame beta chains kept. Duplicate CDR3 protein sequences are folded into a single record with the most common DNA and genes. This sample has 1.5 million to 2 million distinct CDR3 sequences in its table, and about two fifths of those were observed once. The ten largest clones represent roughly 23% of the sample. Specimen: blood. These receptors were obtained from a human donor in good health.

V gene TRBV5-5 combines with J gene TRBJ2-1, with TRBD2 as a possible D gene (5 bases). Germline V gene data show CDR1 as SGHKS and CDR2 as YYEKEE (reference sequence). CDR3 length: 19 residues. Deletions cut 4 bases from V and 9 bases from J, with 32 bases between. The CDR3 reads CASSTRPLNRGLDMVEQFF. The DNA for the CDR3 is TGTGCCAGCAGCACGCGGCCATTAAATCGAGGGTTAGATATGGTTGAGCAGTTCTTC.

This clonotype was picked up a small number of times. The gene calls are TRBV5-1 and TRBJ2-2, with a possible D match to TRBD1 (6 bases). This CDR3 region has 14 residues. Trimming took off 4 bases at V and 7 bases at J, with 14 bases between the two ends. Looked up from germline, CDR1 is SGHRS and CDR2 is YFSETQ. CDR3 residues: CASSPRQANGELFF. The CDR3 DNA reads TGCGCCAGCAGCCCGAGACAGGCGAACGGGGAGCTGTTTTTT.

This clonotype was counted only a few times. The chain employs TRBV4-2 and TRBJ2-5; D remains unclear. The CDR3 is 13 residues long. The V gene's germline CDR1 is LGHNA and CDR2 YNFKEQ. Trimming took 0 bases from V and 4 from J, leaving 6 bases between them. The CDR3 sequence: CASSQELAETQYF. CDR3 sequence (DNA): TGTGCCAGCAGCCAAGAGTTGGCAGAGACCCAGTACTTC.

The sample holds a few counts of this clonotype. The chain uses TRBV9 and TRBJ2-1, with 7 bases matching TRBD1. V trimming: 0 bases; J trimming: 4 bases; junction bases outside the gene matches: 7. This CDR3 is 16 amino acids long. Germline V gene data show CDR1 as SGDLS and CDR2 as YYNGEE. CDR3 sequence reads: CASSVEGAFLYNEQFF. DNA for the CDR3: TGTGCCAGCAGCGTAGAGGGGGCCTTCCTATACAATGAGCAGTTCTTC.